The 9 T cell receptor beta chains below were found in one sample sequenced in a study of beta chain features in type 1 diabetes. What was sequenced were expressed TCRB transcripts, since all of the isolated RNA had been reverse transcribed. Generated by immunoSEQ multiplex PCR, the TCRdb table keeps only in-frame clones and is missing some. The table has almost 350,000 clones, under 8.5% seen once. Specimen: central memory CD4+ T cells from blood. Receptor source: a woman between 18 and 30 years old in good health.

CDR3 protein: CATSRAGGTSGRSDQETQYF. DNA for the CDR3: TGTGCCACCAGCAGAGCAGGAGGGACTAGCGGGAGGTCGGATCAAGAGACCCAGTACTTC. This chain uses TRBV15 with TRBJ2-5; 15 bases agree with TRBD2. Germline CDR1 reads LNHNV; CDR2 reads YYDKDF (reference sequence). After removal of 1 base from V and 2 bases from J, the junction contained 11 bases not matched to a gene. The CDR3 contains 20 residues. The complete variable domain, with remaining parts taken from reference TRBV15 and TRBJ2-5, reads DAMVIQNPRYQVTQFGKPVTLSCSQTLNHNVMYWYQQKSSQAPKLLFHYYDKDFNNEADTPDNFQSRRPNTSFCFLDIRSPGLGDTAMYLCATSRAGGTSGRSDQETQYFGPGTRLLVL.

This clone was counted only a few times. The V gene is TRBV7-2, the J gene TRBJ2-1, with 9 bases identical to TRBD1. The CDR3 consists of 15 residues. Trimming at V came to 1 base and at J to 8 bases, leaving 6 bases not matched to a gene. Germline values: CDR1 SGHTA, CDR2 FQGNSA. The chain's CDR3 is CASSLVVGQGYEQFF. CDR3 coding DNA: TGTGCCAGCAGCTTAGTTGTGGGACAGGGCTATGAGCAGTTCTTC.

This clone was counted only a few times. The V and J genes are TRBV4-3 and TRBJ1-3, with D unresolved. The V end lost 4 bases, the J end lost 4 bases, and 14 bases lay between the germline ends. In germline, CDR1 is LGHNA, CDR2 YSLEER. CDR3 size: 15 residues. The CDR3 loop reads CASSRTVGGGNTIYF. The CDR3 DNA follows: TGCGCCAGCAGCCGGACGGTGGGCGGGGGAAACACCATATATTTT.

A few counts support this clone. In the same sample, other DNA sequences code for this CDR3. The J gene is TRBJ2-3, the V gene TRBV5-4; 8 bases agree with TRBD1. This CDR3 has 14 amino acids. In germline, CDR1 is SGHNT, CDR2 YYREEE (reference sequence). Unmatched junction bases numbered 6, after V lost 4 bases and J lost 5 bases. The CDR3 loop reads CASSLRQGKDTQYF. The CDR3 DNA follows: TGTGCCAGCAGCCTCCGACAGGGGAAAGATACGCAGTATTTT.

As for this clone: The same CDR3 can be traced to other DNA sequences in this sample. The V gene is TRBV5-1, the J gene TRBJ2-7; 11 bases map to TRBD2. V trimming: 0 bases; J trimming: 2 bases; junction bases outside the gene matches: 1. CDR3 length: 15 residues. The germline CDR1 and CDR2 sequences are SGHRS and YFSETQ. In DNA form, the CDR3 reads TGCGCCAGCAGCTTGGGACTAGCGGGAACCTACGAGCAGTACTTC. Translating it yields CASSLGLAGTYEQYF.

This clone was picked up a small number of times. V usage is TRBV6-6 and J usage is TRBJ2-2; 7 bases fit TRBD2. This CDR3 region has 15 residues. Germline CDR1 is MNHNY and CDR2 is SVGAGI (reference sequence). After removal of 0 bases from V and 4 bases from J, the junction contained 2 bases not matched to a gene. CDR3 coding DNA: TGTGCCAGCAGTTACTCGGGAGGGTCCACCGGGGAGCTGTTTTTT. Translating it yields CASSYSGGSTGELFF.

This rearrangement joins TRBV7-2 to TRBJ2-5; TRBD2 is a possible D gene (5 bases). Trimming cost V 1 base and J 5 bases, with 11 bases left between them. Germline V CDR1 and CDR2: SGHTA, FQGNSA. CDR3 length: 14 amino acids. CDR3 amino acids: CASSLDEGSETQYF. The CDR3 DNA is TGTGCCAGCAGCTTAGACGAGGGTTCGGAGACCCAGTACTTC.

This clone occurred a few times. Written as DNA, the CDR3 is TGCGCCAGCAGCCAAGATTTAACTAGCGGGAGCCGCACCGGGGAGCTGTTTTTT. Encoded protein: CASSQDLTSGSRTGELFF. V is TRBV4-3 and J is TRBJ2-2; 11 nucleotides match TRBD2. Germline CDR1 is LGHNA and CDR2 is YSLEER. The CDR3 sequence is 18 residues long. With 0 bases clipped from V and 4 bases from J, the junction kept 7 bases outside the gene matches.

There are a few counts of this clone. The chain carries TRBV11-2 and TRBJ1-4; D is unclear. With 3 bases removed from V and 5 bases from J, the gap between germline ends came to 7 bases. The CDR3 totals 13 residues. Germline V gene data show CDR1 as SGHAT and CDR2 as FQNNGV. The CDR3 loop is CASSLNLNEKLFF. The DNA for the CDR3 is TGTGCCAGCAGCTTGAATCTAAATGAAAAACTGTTTTTT.